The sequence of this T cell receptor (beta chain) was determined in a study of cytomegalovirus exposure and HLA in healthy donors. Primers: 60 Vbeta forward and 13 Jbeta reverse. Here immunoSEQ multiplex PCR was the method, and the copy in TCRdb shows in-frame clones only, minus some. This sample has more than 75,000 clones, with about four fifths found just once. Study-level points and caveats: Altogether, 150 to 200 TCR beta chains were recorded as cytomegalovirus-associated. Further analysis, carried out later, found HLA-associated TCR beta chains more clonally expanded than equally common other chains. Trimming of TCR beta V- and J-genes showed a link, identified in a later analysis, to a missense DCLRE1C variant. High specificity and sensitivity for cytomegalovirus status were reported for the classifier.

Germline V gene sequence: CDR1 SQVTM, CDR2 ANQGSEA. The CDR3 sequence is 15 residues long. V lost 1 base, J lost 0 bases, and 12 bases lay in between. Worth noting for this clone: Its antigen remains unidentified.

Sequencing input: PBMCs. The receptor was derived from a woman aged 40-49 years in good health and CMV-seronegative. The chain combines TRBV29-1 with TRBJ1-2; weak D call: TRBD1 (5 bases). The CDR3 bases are TGCAGCGTTGAAGCTCTAGACAGACCTAACTATGGCTACACCTTC. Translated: CSVEALDRPNYGYTF.